The source of this TCR beta chain is a study of T cells after yellow fever vaccination. Across the study: SMART-Seq v4 Ultra Low Input prepared the low-cell-number fractions. Whole-study results and caveats: Contaminating bulk clonotypes could be abundant in FACS-sorted repertoires.

The sample holds many counts of this clonotype. The antigen remains undetermined. For TCR, cDNA came from 5'RACE template switching, which added a universal primer site and UMIs. TCRdb used MiXCR to reprocess the 5' RACE reads, holding one entry per CDR3 protein. This sample carries about 120,000 distinct CDR3 sequences, roughly 7.2% of them seen once, and the ten largest clones take roughly 3%. J lost 4 bases, V lost 5 bases, and 8 bases had no gene match. The CDR3 loop spans 15 amino acids. CDR1 is SEHNR and CDR2 is FQNEAQ in the germline V gene (reference sequence). This specimen consisted of CD4+ T cells sorted from PBMCs, obtained more than 40 days after the first yellow fever vaccination. The sequence was obtained from a man aged 18 to 29 who received the YFV17D yellow fever vaccine. V gene TRBV7-9 combines with J gene TRBJ2-3; 8 nucleotides align to TRBD1. The CDR3 DNA sequence: TGTGCCAGCAGCCCCCGGACAGGGCCCCCAGATACGCAGTATTTT. Translated: CASSPRTGPPDTQYF.